The 16 T cell receptor beta chains listed next were all sequenced from one sample in a study of human T cells and chemical hapten exposure. As to time point: pre-sensitization, week 0. Regarding treatment: therapeutic diphenylcyclopropenone sensitization with weekly scalp DPC. TCRdb analysed the RACE reads with MiXCR anew, one entry per CDR3 protein. The sample has 380,000 or so distinct CDR3 sequences; around 5.5% are singletons. The input for sequencing was whole blood, taken in connection with sensitization to the hapten diphenylcyclopropenone (DPC). Receptor source: a woman aged 18 to 35 with alopecia areata. Some clones in this sample may be carry-over from other donors' samples.

The J gene is TRBJ2-7, the V gene TRBV12-3 or TRBV12-4; no definite D call. The CDR3 totals 12 residues. V shed 4 bases and J shed 4 bases, with 8 bases lying between them. The chain's CDR3 is CASSSDLYEQYF. The CDR3 DNA is TGTGCCAGCAGTTCGGACCTGTACGAGCAGTACTTC.

The chain employs TRBV5-1 and TRBJ1-6; 10 positions match TRBD1. Germline assignment: CDR1 SGHRS and CDR2 YFSETQ. This CDR3 is built from 19 residues. V trimming: 1 base; J trimming: 9 bases; junction bases outside the gene matches: 16. For the CDR3, the DNA is TGCGCCAGCAGCTTGTGGGTGACAGGGGGCGCAACCGGGAGTTCACCCCTCCACTTT. It is translated as CASSLWVTGGATGSSPLHF.

This clonotype was counted only a few times. The chain uses TRBV3-1 and TRBJ1-2, with 8 bases fitting TRBD1. The CDR3 is made up of 14 amino acids. Germline CDR1 is LGHDT and CDR2 is YNNKEL (reference sequence). V lost 4 bases and J lost 8; bases outside the gene matches: 9. The CDR3 is CASSRSGQGYGYTF. The CDR3 DNA reads TGTGCCAGCAGCCGGAGCGGACAGGGATACGGCTACACCTTC.

In this sample, this clonotype turned up a few times. V and J are TRBV6-5 and TRBJ2-6; D might be TRBD1 or TRBD2, each matching 5 bases. V dropped 5 bases and J dropped 5 bases, with 16 bases sitting between them. The germline gives CDR1 MNHEY, CDR2 SVGAGI. This CDR3 is 16 amino acids long. The CDR3 DNA follows: TGTGCCAGCAGTCCCGGGACCGGCGTGTGGGCCAACGTCCTGACTTTC. It codes for CASSPGTGVWANVLTF.

The chain joins TRBV10-1 to TRBJ1-2; D perhaps matches TRBD1 (6 bases). This CDR3 comprises 14 residues. V was clipped by 5 bases and J by 6 bases, with 16 bases between them. The germline CDR1 and CDR2 sequences are WNHNN and SYGVQD (reference sequence). CDR3 loop: CASSLHLQGNGYTF. The CDR3 DNA sequence: TGCGCCAGCAGTCTTCACTTACAGGGAAATGGCTACACCTTC.

This clonotype was counted at least ten times. V usage is TRBV7-2 and J usage is TRBJ1-1; TRBD1 matches at 7 bases. Germline assignment: CDR1 SGHTA and CDR2 FQGNSA. This CDR3 is 15 amino acids long. V lost 5 bases, J lost 3 bases, and 9 bases stayed unmatched. CDR3 amino acids: CASSLTGTLDTEAFF. CDR3 coding DNA: TGTGCCAGCAGCCTGACAGGGACGTTAGACACTGAAGCTTTCTTT.

The V gene is TRBV18, the J gene TRBJ1-6; D gene ambiguous. The germline V and J ends were trimmed by 6 bases and 7 bases, with 16 bases remaining between them. The CDR3 runs 15 residues. Germline CDR1 is KGHSH and CDR2 is LQKENI. CDR3 coding DNA: TGTGCCAGCTCTTCAACCCCCCCAGCGAATTCACCCCTCCACTTT. Amino acids: CASSSTPPANSPLHF.

This clonotype appeared a few times. V usage is TRBV6-1 and J usage is TRBJ2-7; D is uncertain. The germline V gene encodes CDR1 MNHNS and CDR2 SASEGT. CDR3 size: 14 residues. V was shortened by 7 bases and J by 0 bases, with 13 bases between the two germline ends. CDR3 residues: CASNLYRSSYEQYF. The CDR3 DNA is TGTGCCAGCAATTTATACCGGAGCTCCTACGAGCAGTACTTC.

The sample holds many counts of this clonotype. V is TRBV3-1 and J is TRBJ1-1; tentative D call: TRBD1 (6 bases). There are 15 residues in the CDR3. Germline assignment: CDR1 LGHDT and CDR2 YNNKEL (reference sequence). V lost 0 bases to trimming and J lost 4 bases, with 12 bases between them. CDR3 sequence (DNA): TGTGCCAGCAGCCAAGACGCGGGGGCGGGCACTGAAGCTTTCTTT. Translation: CASSQDAGAGTEAFF.

V is TRBV6-2 or TRBV6-3 and J is TRBJ2-2; D unresolved. CDR1 and CDR2 (germline): MNHEY, SVGEGT. The CDR3 loop spans 15 amino acids. Trimming took 2 bases from V and 1 from J, leaving 8 bases between them. CDR3 in DNA: TGTGCCAGCAGTTACATAGAAAGGAACACCGGGGAGCTGTTTTTT. Protein sequence: CASSYIERNTGELFF.

This clonotype was picked up many times. This chain connects TRBV5-5 to TRBJ2-7; tentatively, D is TRBD1 or TRBD2 (5 bases each). V was cut by 1 base and J by 7 bases, with 12 bases left in between. This CDR3 has 13 residues. CDR1 is SGHKS and CDR2 is YYEKEE in the germline V gene (reference sequence). This chain's CDR3 is CASSLMGPGEQYF. The CDR3 bases are TGTGCCAGCAGCTTGATGGGGCCGGGGGAGCAGTACTTC.

Ten or more counts support this clonotype. This sequence joins TRBV27 and TRBJ1-2, with D tentatively TRBD1 (5 bases). V was clipped by 4 bases and J by 5 bases, with 17 bases between them. CDR3 length equals 15 residues. Germline values: CDR1 MNHEY, CDR2 SMNVEV (reference sequence). CDR3 sequence: CASSSTGRIFYGYTF. CDR3 DNA: TGTGCCAGCAGTTCAACGGGACGGATTTTTTATGGCTACACCTTC.

This clonotype has a handful of counts. This rearrangement joins TRBV6-2 or TRBV6-3 to TRBJ2-7; D tentatively reads TRBD1 or TRBD2 (5 bases each). Germline CDR1 MNHEY, CDR2 SVGEGT. The CDR3 spans 14 residues. V gave up 6 bases and J gave up 3 bases, with 15 bases separating them. CDR3 in DNA: TGTGCCAGCAGCCTTCAGGTTGGGGGCTACGAGCAGTACTTC. Its protein product is CASSLQVGGYEQYF.

This clonotype was seen many times. The V call is TRBV12-3 or TRBV12-4, the J call TRBJ2-5, with D maybe TRBD1 (5 bases). The ends were cut back, 4 bases at V and 4 bases at J, with 19 bases in the middle. The CDR3 extends over 16 amino acids. CDR3 sequence: CASSSTVTPQGETQYF. The CDR3 coding sequence is TGTGCCAGCAGTTCGACGGTCACCCCCCAGGGAGAGACCCAGTACTTC.

This clonotype was detected ten times or more. The chain carries TRBV12-3 or TRBV12-4 and TRBJ1-1; possible D gene TRBD1, 5 bases. Trimming removed 10 bases from V and 1 base from J, with 22 bases in between. The CDR3 runs 16 residues. CDR3 in DNA: TGTGCCACCAGCCTACCCCGTGGGGCTTGGAACACTGAAGCTTTCTTT. Encoded protein: CATSLPRGAWNTEAFF.

The chain couples TRBV12-3 or TRBV12-4 to TRBJ1-1, with 10 nucleotides matching TRBD1. V dropped 0 bases and J dropped 6; count of bases not matched to a gene: 7. The CDR3 sequence is 16 residues long. Written as DNA, the CDR3 is TGTGCCAGCAGTTTAGCCGCGACAGGGGGCAGAGCTGAAGCTTTCTTT. Translation gives CASSLAATGGRAEAFF.